This passage covers 10 T cell receptor beta chains from one sample sequenced in a study of early T cells in non-severe SARS-CoV-2 infection. TCRdb ran MiXCR on the 5' RACE reads and lists one entry per CDR3 protein. The table has roughly 56,000 distinct CDR3 sequences, around 8% seen once; the top ten hold around 4.4%. Sequencing was performed on whole blood. The receptors were gathered from an adult who was a healthcare worker with PCR-confirmed SARS-CoV-2 infection or an uninfected control (not recorded which).

The rearrangement joins TRBV15 to TRBJ2-7; no clear D gene. The CDR3 loop spans 18 amino acids. Per germline, CDR1 LNHNV and CDR2 YYDKDF (reference sequence). V was cut by 6 bases and J by 4 bases, with 28 bases left in between. CDR3 in DNA: TGTGCCACCAGTTCTTCACAACGTGTAGTGTCGGATCTATACGAGCAGTACTTC. Its protein is CATSSSQRVVSDLYEQYF.

The chain recombines TRBV6-2 or TRBV6-3 with TRBJ2-1, with D tentatively TRBD1 (5 bases). V was trimmed by 5 bases and J by 0 bases, leaving 14 bases between them. The germline V gene has CDR1 MNHEY and CDR2 SVGEGT. This CDR3 has 16 residues. Here the CDR3 reads CASSTPTVFSYNEQFF. The CDR3 DNA is TGTGCCAGCAGTACCCCGACAGTTTTCTCCTACAATGAGCAGTTCTTC.

V and J are TRBV30 and TRBJ2-2, with D possibly being TRBD2 (6 bases). The V and J ends lost 3 bases and 6 bases respectively, with 8 bases between them. Germline CDR1 GTSNPN, CDR2 SVGIG (reference sequence). CDR3 length: 12 residues. The CDR3 sequence: CAWSPGAGELFF. CDR3 DNA sequence: TGTGCCTGGAGCCCGGGGGCCGGGGAGCTGTTTTTT.

There are many counts of this clonotype. The rearrangement joins TRBV5-1 to TRBJ2-2; D call uncertain. The V and J ends lost 0 bases and 4 bases respectively, with 10 bases between them. The CDR3 runs to 15 residues. Germline V CDR1 and CDR2: SGHRS, YFSETQ. Here the CDR3 DNA reads TGCGCCAGCAGCTTGGACGGAGACCGCACCGGGGAGCTGTTTTTT. Translated: CASSLDGDRTGELFF.

This clonotype was observed a handful of times. This chain joins TRBV7-2 and TRBJ2-7; D remains unclear. This CDR3 is built from 13 residues. Germline V CDR1 and CDR2: SGHTA, FQGNSA. With 1 base removed from V and 4 bases from J, the gap between germline ends came to 8 bases. The CDR3 DNA reads as TGTGCCAGCAGCTTAGGAGTCAGATACGAGCAGTACTTC. Residues: CASSLGVRYEQYF.

This clonotype occurred many times. CDR3 region: CASSVSGTGAGANVLTF. CDR3 DNA sequence: TGTGCCAGCAGTGTTTCCGGGACAGGGGCCGGGGCCAACGTCCTGACTTTC. V and J are TRBV6-5 and TRBJ2-6, with 10 positions matching TRBD1. V trimming: 5 bases; J trimming: 4 bases; junction bases outside the gene matches: 8. The CDR3 is 17 residues long. Germline V gene data show CDR1 as MNHEY and CDR2 as SVGAGI.

This clonotype was observed at least ten times. The V call is TRBV2, the J call TRBJ2-1, with 7 bases aligning to TRBD2. Germline assignment: CDR1 SNHLY and CDR2 FYNNEI. The CDR3 runs 15 residues. Unmatched junction bases numbered 4, after V lost 5 bases and J lost 0 bases. CDR3 region: CASSQGLSSYNEQFF. Here the CDR3 DNA reads TGTGCCAGCAGTCAGGGACTAAGCTCCTACAATGAGCAGTTCTTC.

The rearrangement links TRBV4-1 to TRBJ1-1, with D perhaps matching TRBD1 (5 bases). The CDR3 sequence is 15 residues long. V was cut by 0 bases and J by 3 bases, with 11 bases left in between. Germline loops: CDR1 MGHRA, CDR2 YSYEKL. Here the CDR3 DNA reads TGCGCCAGCAGCCAAGATAACCGGGGGGACACTGAAGCTTTCTTT. It is translated as CASSQDNRGDTEAFF.

This clonotype was counted at least ten times. CDR3 in amino acids: CASSLYLAGDGTQYF. The CDR3 DNA reads TGTGCCAGCAGCTTATACCTAGCCGGGGATGGTACGCAGTATTTT. This chain joins TRBV7-8 and TRBJ2-3, with D possibly matching TRBD2 (5 bases). The CDR3 has 15 residues. The germline V gene has CDR1 SGHVS and CDR2 FQNEAQ. V was clipped by 2 bases and J by 8 bases, with 17 bases between them. The whole variable domain, remainder taken from reference TRBV7-8 and TRBJ2-3, is GAGVSQSPRYKVAKRGQDVALRCDPISGHVSLFWYQQALGQGPEFLTYFQNEAQLDKSGLPSDRFFAERPEGSVSTLKIQRTQQEDSAVYLCASSLYLAGDGTQYFGPGTRLTVL.

In its sample, this clonotype was seen a few times. J is TRBJ2-5 and V is TRBV2; TRBD1 matches 8 bases. This CDR3 has 14 residues. Per the germline V gene, CDR1 is SNHLY and CDR2 is FYNNEI. V lost 3 bases to trimming and J lost 3 bases; unmatched junction nucleotides: 3. The CDR3 region is CASSDSQGEETQYF. The DNA for the CDR3 is TGTGCCAGCAGTGACTCACAGGGGGAAGAGACCCAGTACTTC.